The rows below give T cell receptor beta chains drawn from one sample of a study of blood T cell repertoires in COVID-19. Data came from immunoSEQ multiplex PCR; TCRdb stores just in-frame clones and leaves some out. This sample yields some 120,000 clones, of which less than 90% are seen a single time; around 1.9% belongs to the top ten. What was sequenced was peripheral blood. All receptors derive from a man between 65 and 80 years old with acute or convalescent COVID-19. CDR3s include the opening cysteine and the closing phenylalanine or tryptophan. The D gene is left open where the match is weak.

TRBD2 TRBJ2-3 17 TRBV2 CASRLAGGPSSTDTQYF TGTGCCAGCAGACTAGCGGGGGGCCCTTCTAGCACAGATACGCAGTATTTT
TRBD1 TRBJ1-2 14 TRBV7-9 CASSGRGYDYGYTF TGTGCCAGCAGCGGCAGGGGGTATGACTATGGCTACACCTTC
NA TRBJ1-4 19 TRBV7-8 CASIAAGAGLVETNEKLFF TGTGCCAGCATTGCGGCGGGGGCAGGGCTTGTGGAAACTAATGAAAAACTGTTTTTT
NA TRBJ1-2 16 TRBV7-2 CASSLVAATQNYGYTF TGTGCCAGCAGCTTAGTTGCTGCCACACAGAACTATGGCTACACCTTC
TRBD1 TRBJ1-6 15 TRBV19 CASSTGQVQGSPLHF TGTGCCAGTAGTACCGGACAGGTACAGGGGTCACCCCTCCACTTT
NA TRBJ2-1 15 TRBV5-1 CASSLGQTSYNEQFF TGCGCCAGCAGCTTGGGACAGACGTCCTACAATGAGCAGTTCTTC
NA TRBJ1-2 13 TRBV12-3/TRBV12-4 CASSLNTNYGYTF TGTGCCAGCAGTTTAAACACTAACTATGGCTACACCTTC
NA TRBJ1-2 15 TRBV6-4 CASSPDSPGTYGYTF TGTGCCAGCAGCCCCGACTCTCCTGGAACCTATGGCTACACCTTC
TRBD2 TRBJ2-5 19 TRBV5-1 CASSLTLAGRVGYQETQYF TGCGCCAGCAGCTTGACTCTAGCGGGGAGAGTGGGGTACCAAGAGACCCAGTACTTC
TRBD1 TRBJ2-1 15 TRBV7-6 CASSITGGRYNEQFF TGTGCCAGCAGCATCACAGGGGGGAGATACAATGAGCAGTTCTTC
NA TRBJ2-1 12 TRBV5-1 CASSLSENEQFF TGCGCCAGCAGCTTGTCGGAGAATGAGCAGTTCTTC
TRBD1 TRBJ1-2 15 TRBV19 CASSTPGGELINYTF TGTGCCAGTAGTACCCCAGGGGGCGAACTAATAAACTACACCTTC